One sample yielded the 2 T cell receptor beta chains listed below, sequenced in a study of technical replicates of blood from several donors. Generated by immunoSEQ multiplex PCR, the TCRdb table keeps only in-frame clones and is missing some. There are fewer than 65,000 clones in the sample; about 90% occur only once, and about 5% lies in the top ten. Sequencing input: PBMCs. The receptors were sampled from a human donor in good health. Some clones in this sample may be carry-over from other donors' samples.

The chain joins TRBV9 to TRBJ1-5, with 9 bases that match TRBD1. The CDR3 runs 15 residues. Germline CDR1 and CDR2: SGDLS and YYNGEE. V lost 4 bases, J lost 4 bases, and 6 bases stayed unmatched. This chain's CDR3 is CASSTRDRENQPQHF. The CDR3 DNA is TGTGCCAGCAGCACCCGGGACAGGGAAAATCAGCCCCAGCATTTT.

The rearrangement uses TRBV18 and TRBJ2-7; 7 nucleotides align to TRBD1. Trimming removed 3 bases from V and 2 bases from J; junction bases left unmatched: 4. In germline, CDR1 is KGHSH, CDR2 LQKENI. The CDR3 loop spans 14 amino acids. CDR3 protein: CASSPGQLTYEQYF. CDR3 DNA sequence: TGTGCCAGCTCACCGGGACAGCTCACCTACGAGCAGTACTTC.